The T cell receptor beta chain described here comes from a study of CD8 T cells in ankylosing spondylitis. It was by quantitative 5'-RACE with molecular barcodes that TCR beta libraries were made. MiXCR, run by TCRdb on the 5' RACE reads, gives a single entry per CDR3 protein. This sample has about 200,000 distinct CDR3 sequences, with roughly 12% found just once. This clonotype occurred many times. Its antigen is as yet unknown. The CDR3 consists of 11 residues. CDR1 is MNHEY, CDR2 SMNVEV, per germline (reference sequence). V was shortened by 4 bases and J by 5 bases, with 2 bases between the two germline ends. The study, taken as a whole, reports: Significant enrichment of disease-linked clones was reported in matched ankylosing spondylitis synovial fluid. Clones linked to the disease showed a CD8+ phenotype. They occurred at relatively low frequencies in peripheral blood.

The sequenced sample consisted of blood, either unsorted or a sorted T cell fraction (not recorded which). The V and J genes are TRBV27 and TRBJ2-2; unclear D gene. The receptor was derived from a male donor with ankylosing spondylitis or in good health (not recorded which). The CDR3 DNA follows: TGTGCCAGCAGTTGGACCGGGGAGCTGTTTTTT. Residues: CASSWTGELFF.